Presented here are 22 T cell receptor beta chains from one specimen sequenced in a study of siplizumab effects on memory and regulatory T cells (dated by TCRdb to about 2019). The receptor library was made with the immunoSEQ multiplex PCR assay. Entries here come from immuneACCESS through TCRdb and include only in-frame sequences with V and J called. Some clones fail to appear in such tables; in the studies checked, an unresolved V gene covers under half of the shortfall, and the cause of the remainder is unknown. For this sample the table gives 100,000 or so clones, of which about 95% were detected only once. The top ten clonotypes cover roughly 0.61% of the sample. Sequenced input: Tregs sorted from blood. The receptors were gathered from a human donor in good health.

V usage is TRBV7-3 and J usage is TRBJ2-3, with 10 nucleotides matching TRBD2. The ends lost 7 bases at V and 6 bases at J; junction bases unmatched: 4. Per germline, CDR1 SGHTA and CDR2 FQGTGA. The CDR3 loop spans 13 amino acids. The CDR3 sequence: CASKLAGSDTQYF. In nucleotides, the CDR3 is TGTGCCAGCAAACTAGCGGGATCGGATACGCAGTATTTT.

This clone appeared a single time. The CDR3 region is CASSASSGRAHSSYNEQFF. CDR3 nucleotides: TGTGCCAGCAGCGCCAGTAGCGGGAGGGCCCACAGCTCCTACAATGAGCAGTTCTTC. The chain links TRBV9 to TRBJ2-1, with 11 bases identical to TRBD2. Germline V gene sequence: CDR1 SGDLS, CDR2 YYNGEE. Germline trimming cut 3 bases from V and 0 bases from J; bases unmatched to any gene: 11. The CDR3 sequence is 19 residues long.

The chain employs TRBV6-5 and TRBJ2-7; 7 nucleotides match TRBD1. The CDR3 runs 13 residues. With 6 bases clipped from V and 2 bases from J, the junction kept 4 bases outside the gene matches. Germline V gives CDR1 MNHEY, CDR2 SVGAGI. The CDR3 DNA follows: TGTGCCAGCAGGACAGGGTTAACCTACGAGCAGTACTTC. Amino acids: CASRTGLTYEQYF.

CDR3 sequence: CSALRWSEQFF. The CDR3 bases are TGCAGTGCTCTACGCTGGAGTGAGCAGTTCTTC. V and J are TRBV20-1 and TRBJ2-1, with unresolved D. Germline loops: CDR1 DFQATT, CDR2 SNEGSKA (reference sequence). This CDR3 comprises 11 residues. The V gene lost 5 bases and the J gene lost 9 bases, with 11 bases spanning the gap.

J is TRBJ1-5 and V is TRBV6-6; D perhaps matches TRBD1 (5 bases). The CDR3 totals 15 residues. Germline-derived CDR1 and CDR2 are MNHNY and SVGAGI (reference sequence). Deletions cut 5 bases from V and 6 bases from J, with 17 bases between. CDR3 amino acids: CASSTGWGESQPQHF. CDR3 bases: TGTGCCAGCAGTACGGGTTGGGGGGAAAGTCAGCCCCAGCATTTT.

V usage is TRBV30 and J usage is TRBJ2-5, with D unclear. The length of the CDR3 is 13 residues. The germline V gene has CDR1 GTSNPN and CDR2 SVGIG (reference sequence). V lost 2 bases, J lost 2 bases, and 9 bases lay in between. CDR3 residues: CAWSLLGQETQYF. The DNA for the CDR3 is TGTGCCTGGAGTCTTCTAGGACAAGAGACCCAGTACTTC.

The chain has TRBV7-9 and TRBJ1-6; maybe TRBD1 (6 bases). Trimming stripped 5 bases from V and 10 bases from J, with 12 bases between. CDR3 length: 13 amino acids. Germline values: CDR1 SEHNR, CDR2 FQNEAQ (reference sequence). As DNA, the CDR3 is TGTGCCAGCAGCGGGGGGCAAATATCACCCCTCCACTTT. It specifies CASSGGQISPLHF.

The chain has TRBV9 and TRBJ1-4; D gene uncertain. CDR3 length: 14 amino acids. Germline CDR1 and CDR2: SGDLS and YYNGEE. V was shortened by 3 bases and J by 6 bases, with 12 bases between the two germline ends. CDR3 sequence: CASSGPSPDEKLFF. The CDR3 DNA follows: TGTGCCAGCAGCGGGCCCTCGCCCGATGAAAAACTGTTTTTT.

The chain couples TRBV18 to TRBJ1-2; no clear D. The CDR3 is made up of 12 amino acids. V gave up 2 bases and J gave up 2 bases, with 3 bases separating them. Germline-derived CDR1 and CDR2 are KGHSH and LQKENI. CDR3 sequence: CASSPGNYGYTF. In DNA, the CDR3 is TGTGCCAGCTCACCAGGAAACTATGGCTACACCTTC.

This sequence joins TRBV15 and TRBJ1-5; perhaps TRBD1 as D (6 bases). V was pared by 3 bases and J by 6 bases, with 24 bases between. CDR1 and CDR2 (germline): LNHNV, YYDKDF (reference sequence). This CDR3 comprises 18 residues. The CDR3 here is CATSSPPGGGLTRQPQHF. The CDR3 nucleotides are TGTGCCACCAGCAGTCCGCCCGGGGGGGGCTTGACACGTCAGCCCCAGCATTTT.

The genes are TRBV7-6 and TRBJ1-5, with a tentative D call TRBD1 (5 bases). The germline V gene has CDR1 SGHVS and CDR2 FNYEAQ. V lost 6 bases and J 7 bases, leaving 13 bases between the germline ends. The CDR3 is 13 amino acids. DNA for the CDR3: TGTGCCAGCAGTCGACAGTCGGGGCAGCCCCAGCATTTT. Amino acids: CASSRQSGQPQHF.

The V call is TRBV12-5, the J call TRBJ2-5, with D perhaps being TRBD1 or TRBD2 (5 bases each). Germline values: CDR1 LGHNT, CDR2 FRNRAP. The CDR3 contains 14 residues. V was pared by 5 bases and J by 2 bases, with 12 bases between. The DNA of the CDR3 is TGTGCTAGTGGTCCCGGGACGGATCAAGAGACCCAGTACTTC. It encodes CASGPGTDQETQYF. Looking up the rest from reference TRBV12-5 and TRBJ2-5 gives the full variable domain: DARVTQTPRHKVTEMGQEVTMRCQPILGHNTVFWYRQTMMQGLELLAYFRNRAPLDDSGMPKDRFSAEMPDATLATLKIQPSEPRDSAVYFCASGPGTDQETQYFGPGTRLLVL.

The chain recombines TRBV19 with TRBJ1-1; possible D gene TRBD1, 5 bases. In germline, CDR1 is LNHDA, CDR2 SQIVND (reference sequence). The CDR3 runs to 16 residues. Trimming left V 5 bases short and J 3 bases short, with 19 bases between. CDR3: CASSPVGQGWDTEAFF. DNA of the CDR3: TGTGCCAGTAGTCCGGTGGGGCAGGGTTGGGACACTGAAGCTTTCTTT.

The rearrangement uses TRBV20-1 and TRBJ2-1; perhaps TRBD2 as D (5 bases). V was shortened by 5 bases and J by 15 bases, with 11 bases between the two germline ends. The CDR3 is 9 amino acids. Germline V gene sequence: CDR1 DFQATT, CDR2 SNEGSKA (reference sequence). Written as DNA, the CDR3 is TGCAGTGCTCCCGGGATTCTGTTCTTC. This encodes CSAPGILFF.

The chain employs TRBV5-1 and TRBJ2-7, with D possibly TRBD1 on 6 matching bases. The V end lost 7 bases, the J end lost 0 bases, and 14 bases lay between the germline ends. CDR1 and CDR2 (germline): SGHRS, YFSETQ. The CDR3 spans 14 residues. The CDR3: CASGKDRGSYEQYF. CDR3 coding DNA: TGCGCCAGCGGGAAGGACAGAGGCTCCTACGAGCAGTACTTC. Combining the CDR3 with reference TRBV5-1 and TRBJ2-7 gives the whole variable domain KAGVTQTPRYLIKTRGQQVTLSCSPISGHRSVSWYQQTPGQGLQFLFEYFSETQRNKGNFPGRFSGRQFSNSRSEMNVSTLELGDSALYLCASGKDRGSYEQYFGPGTRLTVT.

The chain carries TRBV19 and TRBJ2-2; D is unresolved. Germline CDR1 and CDR2: LNHDA and SQIVND (reference sequence). V lost 3 bases and J 4 bases, leaving 6 bases between the germline ends. This CDR3 has 13 residues. CDR3 in amino acids: CASSIGITGELFF. For the CDR3, the DNA is TGTGCCAGTAGTATTGGTATCACCGGGGAGCTGTTTTTT.

This chain connects TRBV6-5 to TRBJ1-1; D call uncertain. Germline CDR1 and CDR2: MNHEY and SVGAGI. The CDR3 length is 13 residues. V was shortened by 0 bases and J by 7 bases, with 9 bases between the two germline ends. The CDR3 spells CASSYSRAYEAFF. The CDR3 DNA reads as TGTGCCAGCAGTTACTCGCGGGCTTATGAAGCTTTCTTT.

J is TRBJ2-6 and V is TRBV7-6; D is ambiguous. The germline V gene encodes CDR1 SGHVS and CDR2 FNYEAQ. The CDR3 runs 15 residues. V was pared by 1 base and J by 0 bases, with 4 bases between. The CDR3 is CASSLGFSGANVLTF. In DNA form, the CDR3 reads TGTGCCAGCAGCTTAGGCTTCTCTGGGGCCAACGTCCTGACTTTC.

V usage is TRBV7-3 and J usage is TRBJ1-6; D might be TRBD1 (6 bases). The CDR3 consists of 15 residues. Germline V lookup: CDR1 SGHTA, CDR2 FQGTGA. The V end was cut by 0 bases, the J end by 6 bases, with 9 bases between. DNA of the CDR3: TGTGCCAGCAGCTTAACCGGCAGGGGTAATTCACCCCTCCACTTT. Amino acid sequence: CASSLTGRGNSPLHF. The full variable domain, rest sourced from reference TRBV7-3 and TRBJ1-6, is GAGVSQTPSNKVTEKGKYVELRCDPISGHTALYWYRQSLGQGPEFLIYFQGTGAADDSGLPNDRFFAVRPEGSVSTLKIQRTERGDSAVYLCASSLTGRGNSPLHFGNGTRLTVT.

The genes are TRBV6-5 and TRBJ2-7; D gene uncertain. The CDR3 runs 11 residues. Per germline, CDR1 MNHEY and CDR2 SVGAGI. V was pared by 5 bases and J by 7 bases, with 9 bases between. The CDR3: CASSGVWEQYF. The CDR3, as DNA: TGTGCCAGCAGTGGAGTATGGGAGCAGTACTTC.

The rearrangement uses TRBV30 and TRBJ1-1; D not certain. The CDR3 has 15 residues. Trimming removed 3 bases from V and 5 bases from J, with 19 bases in between. Germline-derived CDR1 and CDR2 are GTSNPN and SVGIG (reference sequence). The CDR3 bases are TGTGCCTGGAGGATCAGCGACCCCCGAACGACTGAAGCTTTCTTT. It codes for CAWRISDPRTTEAFF.

The chain recombines TRBV5-1 with TRBJ2-4; D is undetermined. V lost 5 bases and J 2 bases, leaving 14 bases between the germline ends. Looked up from germline, CDR1 is SGHRS and CDR2 is YFSETQ. This CDR3 comprises 15 residues. The CDR3 coding sequence is TGCGCCAGCAGTCGCGTAGGTGGGACCAAAAACATTCAGTACTTC. Encoded protein: CASSRVGGTKNIQYF.